Following are 30 T cell receptor beta chains from one sample sequenced in a study of T cell repertoires in cytomegalovirus infection. TCRdb re-derived calls from the reads in MiXCR, one entry per CDR3 protein. The data show about 890,000 distinct CDR3 sequences, 31% seen once. For these TCRs, the target antigens are not known. This material consisted of cultured CD8+ T cells from PBMCs, taken from culture after CMV antigen stimulation. These receptors were collected from a human donor in good health (CMV status not recorded). Some clones in this sample may be carry-over from other donors' samples.

This chain uses TRBV4-1 with TRBJ2-2; 8 positions agree with TRBD1. Germline V gene sequence: CDR1 MGHRA, CDR2 YSYEKL. CDR3 size: 15 residues. The trim removed 5 bases at V and 4 bases at J, leaving 6 bases unmatched. The chain's CDR3 is CASSYGQGPTGELFF. The CDR3 nucleotides read TGCGCCAGCAGCTACGGACAGGGTCCCACCGGGGAGCTGTTTTTT.

This clonotype was seen many times. The CDR3 protein is CASSFNVGRVESGELFF. CDR3 coding DNA: TGTGCCAGCAGCTTTAATGTGGGCAGGGTAGAGTCCGGGGAGCTGTTTTTT. The rearrangement links TRBV7-8 to TRBJ2-2; D is perhaps TRBD1 (5 bases). This CDR3 contains 17 residues. V was shortened by 3 bases and J by 6 bases, with 20 bases between the two germline ends. Germline V lookup: CDR1 SGHVS, CDR2 FQNEAQ.

This chain connects TRBV9 to TRBJ2-5, with D unclear. From germline, CDR1 is SGDLS and CDR2 YYNGEE. The CDR3 loop spans 15 amino acids. V lost 0 bases, J lost 2 bases, and 11 bases lay in between. The CDR3 coding sequence is TGTGCCAGCAGCGTAGCCGGACCCTGGCAAGAGACCCAGTACTTC. Residues: CASSVAGPWQETQYF.

This clonotype was counted only a few times. V and J are TRBV28 and TRBJ2-3; weak D call: TRBD2 (6 bases). V lost 5 bases and J lost 2, with 14 bases in between. The CDR3 covers 15 residues. The V gene's germline CDR1 is MDHEN and CDR2 SYDVKM. In DNA, the CDR3 is TGTGCCAGCAGTGGGGGGAACCTATACACAGATACGCAGTATTTT. Translation: CASSGGNLYTDTQYF.

The chain employs TRBV25-1 and TRBJ2-5; D might be TRBD1 (6 bases). Trimming took off 4 bases at V and 4 bases at J, with 19 bases between the two ends. Germline lookup yields CDR1 MGHDK and CDR2 SYGVNS. The CDR3 consists of 16 residues. CDR3 in DNA: TGTGCCAGCAGTGCCTACGGGACACGAAGAGGAGAGACCCAGTACTTC. This translates into CASSAYGTRRGETQYF.

This chain links TRBV6-6 with TRBJ1-2; 8 positions agree with TRBD1. Germline V gives CDR1 MNHNY, CDR2 SVGAGI (reference sequence). This CDR3 is built from 14 residues. J lost 6 bases, V lost 6 bases, and 9 bases had no gene match. The CDR3 DNA is TGTGCCAGCAGCGCAGGCAGGGGGCGCGATGGCTACACCTTC. Protein product: CASSAGRGRDGYTF.

Note on this clonotype: This clone may be a read error of a much larger clone one base away. The chain uses TRBV14 and TRBJ2-1; 8 bases fit TRBD1. Germline CDR1 reads SGHDN; CDR2 reads FVKESK. The CDR3 sequence is 16 residues long. CDR3 residues: CASSQASRGQYNDQFF. The CDR3 bases are TGTGCCAGCAGCCAAGCGAGCAGGGGGCAATACAATGATCAGTTCTTC.

This sequence joins TRBV6-6 and TRBJ2-3; 7 nucleotides line up with TRBD1. V was clipped by 5 bases and J by 6 bases; unmatched bases: 8. The CDR3 spans 14 residues. Germline assignment: CDR1 MNHNY and CDR2 SVGAGI (reference sequence). The chain's CDR3 is CASSRGRLVDTQYF. The CDR3 nucleotides are TGTGCCAGCAGTAGGGGGCGACTTGTGGATACGCAGTATTTT.

The chain's CDR3 is CASSEFFWRDTDNSPLHF. CDR3 DNA sequence: TGTGCCAGCAGTGAATTCTTTTGGAGGGACACTGATAATTCACCCCTCCACTTT. The chain carries TRBV25-1 and TRBJ1-6; maybe TRBD1 (6 bases). Germline V lookup: CDR1 MGHDK, CDR2 SYGVNS. V lost 1 base and J lost 5, with 18 bases in between. The CDR3 loop spans 18 amino acids.

V gene TRBV12-3 or TRBV12-4 combines with J gene TRBJ2-7; D may be TRBD1 (6 bases). V lost 3 bases and J lost 3, with 9 bases in between. The CDR3 contains 13 residues. CDR3 DNA sequence: TGTGCCAGCAGTTTCACAGGGATCTACGAGCAGTACGTC. Translation gives CASSFTGIYEQYV.

The chain links TRBV4-1 to TRBJ1-2, with 9 bases that match TRBD1. The J segment lost 3 bases and the V segment lost 3 bases, leaving 5 bases of the junction unmatched. CDR1 MGHRA and CDR2 YSYEKL come from the germline V gene. This CDR3 contains 15 residues. CDR3 nucleotide sequence: TGCGCCAGCAGCCAGGACAGGGGAGAAGACTATGGCTACACCTTC. It specifies CASSQDRGEDYGYTF.

The V call is TRBV2, the J call TRBJ2-6; D may be TRBD2 (5 bases). This CDR3 is built from 14 residues. Trimming shortened V by 10 bases and J by 0 bases, and 10 bases separated the two germline ends. The germline gives CDR1 SNHLY, CDR2 FYNNEI. The CDR3, as DNA: TGTGCCATCGGTGGGAGCTCTGGGGCCAACGTCCTGACTTTC. This gives the protein CAIGGSSGANVLTF.

The chain recombines TRBV2 with TRBJ2-1, with D hard to call. The ends were cut back, 7 bases at V and 2 bases at J, with 12 bases in the middle. There are 14 residues in the CDR3. CDR1 SNHLY and CDR2 FYNNEI come from the germline V gene. DNA of the CDR3: TGTGCCAGCATCGATCTAGGGACCTACAATGAGCAGTTCTTC. Translating gives CASIDLGTYNEQFF.

This clonotype turned up a few times. The CDR3 DNA sequence: TGTGCCAGTAGTATACGAAAGGGGGTTGGCTACACCTTC. Translated: CASSIRKGVGYTF. This chain connects TRBV19 to TRBJ1-2; possible D gene TRBD1, 6 bases. V shed 2 bases and J shed 7 bases, with 11 bases lying between them. This CDR3 comprises 13 residues. Germline loops: CDR1 LNHDA, CDR2 SQIVND (reference sequence).

The chain carries TRBV12-3 or TRBV12-4 and TRBJ2-1; 12 bases are a match to TRBD2. V was clipped by 3 bases and J by 2 bases; unmatched bases: 5. This CDR3 spans 17 amino acids. For the CDR3, the DNA is TGTGCCAGCAGTTTCTCGCTAGCGGGGGGGCCCTACAATGAGCAGTTCTTC. Amino acids: CASSFSLAGGPYNEQFF.

This clonotype has at least ten counts. The chain recombines TRBV7-6 with TRBJ2-7; 12 bases line up with TRBD1. The CDR3 runs 21 residues. The germline CDR1 and CDR2 sequences are SGHVS and FNYEAQ. J was trimmed by 3 bases and V by 1 base; bases with no gene match: 19. The CDR3 protein is CASSLGWGQGATRASNYEQYF. CDR3 coding DNA: TGTGCCAGCAGCTTAGGGTGGGGACAGGGGGCGACCAGAGCCTCTAACTACGAGCAGTACTTC.

This clonotype was seen repeatedly, ten times or more. The chain links TRBV7-9 to TRBJ1-5; TRBD1 aligns across 8 bases. The germline V gene encodes CDR1 SEHNR and CDR2 FQNEAQ (reference sequence). This CDR3 contains 14 residues. The V segment lost 5 bases and the J segment 5 bases; nucleotides outside the gene matches: 5. CDR3 loop: CASSQDRVDQPQHF. The CDR3 bases are TGTGCCAGCAGCCAGGACAGGGTAGATCAGCCCCAGCATTTT.

This clonotype was picked up many times. The J gene is TRBJ2-7, the V gene TRBV27; D is undetermined. Per germline, CDR1 MNHEY and CDR2 SMNVEV (reference sequence). V lost 6 bases to trimming and J lost 2 bases, with 11 bases between them. The CDR3 loop spans 13 amino acids. The CDR3 region is CASSLSQAYEQYF. DNA for the CDR3: TGTGCCAGCAGCTTGTCCCAGGCCTACGAGCAGTACTTC.

The rearrangement uses TRBV5-4 and TRBJ2-7; D assignment may be TRBD1 or TRBD2 (5 bases each). Trimming took 5 bases from V and 3 from J, leaving 12 bases between them. Looked up from germline, CDR1 is SGHNT and CDR2 is YYREEE (reference sequence). The CDR3 covers 13 residues. DNA of the CDR3: TGTGCCAGCAGTATCGGGACGGACTACGAGCAGTACGTC. This sequence encodes CASSIGTDYEQYV.

The chain combines TRBV4-1 with TRBJ2-5; 13 nucleotides align to TRBD2. In germline, CDR1 is MGHRA, CDR2 YSYEKL. Trimming took 1 base from V and 3 from J; bases not matched to a gene: 8. The CDR3 contains 18 residues. Here the CDR3 DNA reads TGCGCCAGCAGCCAAGGTTTGCGACTAGCGGGGGGAAAAGAGACCCAGTACTTC. Translating gives CASSQGLRLAGGKETQYF.

This clonotype turned up a few times. The chain combines TRBV4-3 with TRBJ2-1, with 9 nucleotides matching TRBD1. The J segment lost 8 bases and the V segment lost 0 bases, leaving 5 bases of the junction unmatched. The CDR3 consists of 15 residues. Germline CDR1 is LGHNA and CDR2 is YSLEER. The CDR3 protein is CASSQDGTGYDEQFF. CDR3 in DNA: TGCGCCAGCAGCCAAGATGGGACAGGGTACGATGAGCAGTTCTTC.

Concerning this clonotype itself: A read error may explain this, as a much larger clone is one base away. V and J are TRBV7-3 and TRBJ1-1, with D possibly matching TRBD1 (5 bases). Germline V gene data show CDR1 as SGHTA and CDR2 as FQGTGA. The CDR3 totals 13 residues. V dropped 5 bases and J dropped 4 bases, with 11 bases sitting between them. CDR3 nucleotides: TGTGCCAGCAGCGGAAGGGGCTGCACTGAAGCTTTCTTT. Amino acid sequence: CASSGRGCTEAFF.

The J gene is TRBJ1-5, the V gene TRBV27, with D tentatively TRBD1 (6 bases). Trimming stripped 0 bases from V and 6 bases from J, with 15 bases between. The CDR3 extends over 16 amino acids. Germline CDR1 and CDR2: MNHEY and SMNVEV (reference sequence). CDR3 loop: CASSLSRAGAPQPQHF. CDR3 bases: TGTGCCAGCAGTTTATCGCGAGCAGGGGCCCCTCAGCCCCAGCATTTT.

This clonotype was seen only a few times. The chain recombines TRBV6-2 or TRBV6-3 with TRBJ2-7; no firm D call. The V gene lost 8 bases and the J gene lost 4 bases, with 12 bases spanning the gap. The CDR3 has 12 residues. Per germline, CDR1 MNHEY and CDR2 SVGEGT. For the CDR3, the DNA is TGTGCCAGCGGTAGGGATTTTTACGAGCAGTACGTC. The encoded protein is CASGRDFYEQYV.

The V call is TRBV7-9, the J call TRBJ2-3; 8 bases fit TRBD2. Trimming at V came to 5 bases and at J to 0 bases, leaving 4 bases not matched to a gene. This CDR3 has 15 amino acids. Germline V gene lookup returns CDR1 SEHNR and CDR2 FQNEAQ (reference sequence). The CDR3 DNA sequence: TGTGCCAGCAGCATCGGGGGGGGGAGCACAGATACGCAGTATTTT. It translates to CASSIGGGSTDTQYF.

This clonotype showed up just a few times. The chain uses TRBV20-1 and TRBJ2-1; 13 positions agree with TRBD2. With 6 bases clipped from V and 5 bases from J, the junction kept 7 bases outside the gene matches. CDR1 is DFQATT, CDR2 SNEGSKA, per germline (reference sequence). The CDR3 runs 15 residues. Here the CDR3 DNA reads TGCAGTGCGGGACCGGGACTAGCGGGGCACAATGAGCAGTTCTTC. Protein: CSAGPGLAGHNEQFF.

Only a few counts were recorded for this clonotype. V and J are TRBV27 and TRBJ2-5; TRBD2 matches 7 bases. J lost 5 bases, V lost 6 bases, and 18 bases had no gene match. CDR1 and CDR2 from the germline V gene are MNHEY and SMNVEV (reference sequence). The CDR3 loop spans 17 amino acids. As DNA, the CDR3 is TGTGCCAGCAGCCCCTACTCCCTAAAAGCGGGGAGGGAGACCCAGTACTTC. Protein product: CASSPYSLKAGRETQYF.

The chain has TRBV10-3 and TRBJ1-5, with TRBD1 as a possible D gene (5 bases). Germline V gene data show CDR1 as ENHRY and CDR2 as SYGVKD. Trimming left V 4 bases short and J 5 bases short, with 12 bases between. This CDR3 region has 14 residues. CDR3 sequence: CAISAGGAHQPQHF. CDR3 sequence (DNA): TGTGCCATCAGTGCCGGGGGAGCCCATCAGCCCCAGCATTTT.

The rearrangement links TRBV7-9 to TRBJ1-5, with D tentatively TRBD1 (6 bases). The CDR3 is 14 amino acids. V was clipped by 4 bases and J by 7 bases, with 14 bases between them. Germline CDR1 and CDR2: SEHNR and FQNEAQ (reference sequence). This CDR3 is CASSSVRGHQPQHF. CDR3 DNA sequence: TGTGCCAGCAGCTCGGTAAGGGGACACCAGCCCCAGCATTTT.

The V and J genes are TRBV2 and TRBJ2-7, with 8 bases fitting TRBD1. This CDR3 comprises 16 residues. Unmatched junction bases numbered 5, after V lost 1 base and J lost 0 bases. The germline V gene encodes CDR1 SNHLY and CDR2 FYNNEI. This chain's CDR3 is CASSEGRGPLSYEQYF. CDR3 sequence (DNA): TGTGCCAGCAGTGAAGGCAGGGGGCCCCTCTCCTACGAGCAGTACTTC.